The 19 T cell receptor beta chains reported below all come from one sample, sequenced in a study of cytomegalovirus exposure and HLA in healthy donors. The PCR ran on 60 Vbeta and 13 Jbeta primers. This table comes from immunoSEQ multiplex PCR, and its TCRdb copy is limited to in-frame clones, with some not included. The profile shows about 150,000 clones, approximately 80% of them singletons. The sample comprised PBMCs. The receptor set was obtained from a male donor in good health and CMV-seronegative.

The CDR3 DNA reads as TGCGCCAGCAGCCAAGAACGGGACACTGAAGCTTTCTTT. Residues: CASSQERDTEAFF. The rearrangement joins TRBV4-3 to TRBJ1-1; no firm D call. There are 13 residues in the CDR3. Germline V CDR1 and CDR2: LGHNA, YSLEER. Trimming removed 0 bases from V and 3 bases from J, with 5 bases in between.

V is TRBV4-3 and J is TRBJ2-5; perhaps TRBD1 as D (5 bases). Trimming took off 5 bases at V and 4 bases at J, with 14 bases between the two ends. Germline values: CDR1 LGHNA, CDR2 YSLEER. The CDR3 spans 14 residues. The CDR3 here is CASSSREGAETQYF. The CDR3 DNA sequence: TGCGCCAGCAGCTCAAGGGAAGGGGCAGAGACCCAGTACTTC.

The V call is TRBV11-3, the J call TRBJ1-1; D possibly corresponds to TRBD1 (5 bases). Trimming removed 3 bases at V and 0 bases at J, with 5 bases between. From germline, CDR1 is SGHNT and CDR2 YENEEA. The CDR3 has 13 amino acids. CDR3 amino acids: CASSLTVNTEAFF. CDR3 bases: TGTGCCAGCAGCTTGACAGTGAACACTGAAGCTTTCTTT.

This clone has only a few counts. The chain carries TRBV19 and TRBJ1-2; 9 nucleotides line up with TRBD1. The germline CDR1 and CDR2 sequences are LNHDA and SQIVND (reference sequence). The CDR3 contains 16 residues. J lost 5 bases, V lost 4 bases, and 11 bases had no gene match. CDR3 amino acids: CASSTHDPGTGYGYTF. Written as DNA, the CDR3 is TGTGCCAGTAGTACCCACGACCCTGGGACAGGGTATGGCTACACCTTC. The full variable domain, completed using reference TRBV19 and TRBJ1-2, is DGGITQSPKYLFRKEGQNVTLSCEQNLNHDAMYWYRQDPGQGLRLIYYSQIVNDFQKGDIAEGYSVSREKKESFPLTVTSAQKNPTAFYLCASSTHDPGTGYGYTFGSGTRLTVV.

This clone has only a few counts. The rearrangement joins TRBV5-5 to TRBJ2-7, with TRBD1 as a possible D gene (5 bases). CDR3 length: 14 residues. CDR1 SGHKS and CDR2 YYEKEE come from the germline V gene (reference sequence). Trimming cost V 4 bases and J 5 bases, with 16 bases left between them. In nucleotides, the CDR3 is TGTGCCAGCAGCCAAGAGGCAGGGCAGGACGAGCAGTACTTC. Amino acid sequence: CASSQEAGQDEQYF.

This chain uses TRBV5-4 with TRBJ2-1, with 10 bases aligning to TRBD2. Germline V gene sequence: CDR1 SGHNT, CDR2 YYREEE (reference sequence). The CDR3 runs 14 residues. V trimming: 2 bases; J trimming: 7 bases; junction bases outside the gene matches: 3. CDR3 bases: TGTGCCAGCAGCTTAGCGGGAGGGCCTAATGAGCAGTTCTTC. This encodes CASSLAGGPNEQFF.

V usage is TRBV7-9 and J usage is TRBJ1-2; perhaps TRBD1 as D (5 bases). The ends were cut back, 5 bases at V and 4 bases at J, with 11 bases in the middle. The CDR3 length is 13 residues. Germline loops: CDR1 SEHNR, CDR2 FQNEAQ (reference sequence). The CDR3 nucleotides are TGTGCCAGCAGCCCGCCGGGGGGCTATGGCTACACCTTC. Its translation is CASSPPGGYGYTF.

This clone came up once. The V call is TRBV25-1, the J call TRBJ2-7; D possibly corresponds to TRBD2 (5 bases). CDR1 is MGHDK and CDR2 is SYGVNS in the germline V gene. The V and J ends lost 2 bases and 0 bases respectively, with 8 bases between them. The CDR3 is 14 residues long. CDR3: CASSERGSSYEQYF. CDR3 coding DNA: TGTGCCAGCAGTGAACGGGGTAGCTCCTACGAGCAGTACTTC.

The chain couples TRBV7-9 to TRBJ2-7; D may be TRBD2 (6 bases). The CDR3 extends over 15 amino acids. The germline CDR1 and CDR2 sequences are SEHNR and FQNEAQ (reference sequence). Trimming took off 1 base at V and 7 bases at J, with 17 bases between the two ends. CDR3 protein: CASSLESGLHMEQYF. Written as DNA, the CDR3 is TGTGCCAGCAGCTTAGAGTCGGGACTTCATATGGAGCAGTACTTC.

The CDR3 DNA reads TGCGCCAGCAGCCAAGAGAGAATTTCGAGGATAAGCTCTGGGGCCAACGTCCTGACTTTC. Translation: CASSQERISRISSGANVLTF. The V gene is TRBV4-3, the J gene TRBJ2-6; the D is unclear. CDR1 is LGHNA and CDR2 is YSLEER in the germline V gene. V dropped 0 bases and J dropped 0 bases, with 18 bases sitting between them. The CDR3 contains 20 residues.

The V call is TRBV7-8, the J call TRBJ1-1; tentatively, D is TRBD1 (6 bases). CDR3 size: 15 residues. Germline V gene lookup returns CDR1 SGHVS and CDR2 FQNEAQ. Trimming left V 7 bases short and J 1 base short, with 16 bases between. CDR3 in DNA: TGTGCCAGCACTCTAGCCAGGGGACGGAACACTGAAGCTTTCTTT. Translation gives CASTLARGRNTEAFF.

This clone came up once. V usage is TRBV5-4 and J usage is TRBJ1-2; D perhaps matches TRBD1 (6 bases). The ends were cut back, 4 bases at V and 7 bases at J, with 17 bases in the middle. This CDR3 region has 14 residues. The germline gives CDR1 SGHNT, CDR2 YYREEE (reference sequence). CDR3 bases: TGTGCCAGCAGCCCGGGGACAACGGTGGCTGGCTACACCTTC. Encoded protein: CASSPGTTVAGYTF.

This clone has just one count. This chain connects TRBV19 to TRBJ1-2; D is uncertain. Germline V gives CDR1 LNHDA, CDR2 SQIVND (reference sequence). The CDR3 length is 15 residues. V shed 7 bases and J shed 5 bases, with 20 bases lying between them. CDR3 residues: CASKTTSGSLYGYTF. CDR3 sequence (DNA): TGTGCCAGTAAAACGACAAGCGGTTCCTTATATGGCTACACCTTC.

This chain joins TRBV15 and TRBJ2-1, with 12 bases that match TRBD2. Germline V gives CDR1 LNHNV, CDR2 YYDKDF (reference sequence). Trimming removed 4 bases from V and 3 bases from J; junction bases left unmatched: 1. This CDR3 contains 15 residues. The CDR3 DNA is TGTGCCACCAGCACTAGCGGGGGGGACTACAATGAGCAGTTCTTC. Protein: CATSTSGGDYNEQFF.

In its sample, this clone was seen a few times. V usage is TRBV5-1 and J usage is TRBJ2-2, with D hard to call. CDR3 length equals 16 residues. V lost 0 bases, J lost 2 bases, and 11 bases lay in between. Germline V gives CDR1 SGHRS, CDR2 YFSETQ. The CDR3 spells CASSLAVKRNTGELFF. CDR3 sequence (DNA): TGCGCCAGCAGCTTGGCGGTGAAGCGTAACACCGGGGAGCTGTTTTTT.

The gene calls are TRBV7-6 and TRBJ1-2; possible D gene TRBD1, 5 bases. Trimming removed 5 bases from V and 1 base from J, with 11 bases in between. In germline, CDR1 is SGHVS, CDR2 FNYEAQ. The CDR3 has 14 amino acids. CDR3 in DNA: TGTGCCAGCAGCAGGGGTCAGATTAACTATGGCTACACCTTC. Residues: CASSRGQINYGYTF.

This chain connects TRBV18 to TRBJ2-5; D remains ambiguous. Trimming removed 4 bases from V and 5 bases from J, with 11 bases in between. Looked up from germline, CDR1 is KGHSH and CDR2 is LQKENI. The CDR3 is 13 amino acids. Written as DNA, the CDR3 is TGTGCCAGCTCACTTAGTGTTCGGGAGACCCAGTACTTC. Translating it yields CASSLSVRETQYF.

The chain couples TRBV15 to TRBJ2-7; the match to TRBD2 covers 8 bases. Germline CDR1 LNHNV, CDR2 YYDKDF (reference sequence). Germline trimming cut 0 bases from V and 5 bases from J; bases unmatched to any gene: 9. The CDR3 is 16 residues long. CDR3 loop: CATSRDGTSNVHEQYF. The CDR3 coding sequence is TGTGCCACCAGCAGAGATGGGACTAGTAATGTCCACGAGCAGTACTTC.

CDR3 sequence: CASSYTQPYEQYF. In DNA form, the CDR3 reads TGCGCCAGCAGTTACACGCAACCCTACGAGCAGTACTTC. V usage is TRBV10-2 and J usage is TRBJ2-7; D not resolved. V lost 5 bases and J 2 bases, leaving 10 bases between the germline ends. The CDR3 has 13 residues. The germline CDR1 and CDR2 sequences are WSHSY and SAAADI.